This TCR beta chain was identified during a study of vaccination effects on CD4 cells after COVID-19. Study findings and constraints: In the late period after vaccination, infection- and vaccine-induced clones contracted markedly. Small numbers of convalescent patients limited the study. It also lacked early post-infection timepoints.

In germline, CDR1 is LNHDA, CDR2 SQIVND (reference sequence). Trimming took 7 bases from V and 1 from J, leaving 16 bases between them. This CDR3 is built from 16 residues. Viral peptide pool expansion of antigen-specific CD4+ T cells preceded sequencing in the ViraFEST assay. It was after more than nine days of culture that CD4+ T cells were isolated. Neither prior SARS-CoV-2 infection nor positive nucleocapsid antibodies were present in the vaccine recipients. It was with approximately 10 IU/ml IL-2 and around 9.9 ug/ml peptides that roughly 2.2 million PBMC per well were cultured. The authors replaced half the medium with IL-2 medium on days 3 and 7. Measured with immunoSEQ multiplex PCR; TCRdb has only the in-frame clones, and not every one. The data hold about 73,000 clones, with 60% to 75% observed a single time. Regarding this clone: Its cognate antigen is unknown.

The clonotype was recovered from a human donor who received a COVID-19 vaccine. The sample consisted of CD4+ T cells from PBMCs cultured with HCoV-NL63 spike peptides, taken before COVID-19 vaccination. J is TRBJ2-2 and V is TRBV19; a weak D match, TRBD1 (5 bases). CDR3 sequence (DNA): TGTGCCAGTACCAGATCAGGGATCAGGAACACCGGGGAGCTGTTTTTT. Protein: CASTRSGIRNTGELFF.